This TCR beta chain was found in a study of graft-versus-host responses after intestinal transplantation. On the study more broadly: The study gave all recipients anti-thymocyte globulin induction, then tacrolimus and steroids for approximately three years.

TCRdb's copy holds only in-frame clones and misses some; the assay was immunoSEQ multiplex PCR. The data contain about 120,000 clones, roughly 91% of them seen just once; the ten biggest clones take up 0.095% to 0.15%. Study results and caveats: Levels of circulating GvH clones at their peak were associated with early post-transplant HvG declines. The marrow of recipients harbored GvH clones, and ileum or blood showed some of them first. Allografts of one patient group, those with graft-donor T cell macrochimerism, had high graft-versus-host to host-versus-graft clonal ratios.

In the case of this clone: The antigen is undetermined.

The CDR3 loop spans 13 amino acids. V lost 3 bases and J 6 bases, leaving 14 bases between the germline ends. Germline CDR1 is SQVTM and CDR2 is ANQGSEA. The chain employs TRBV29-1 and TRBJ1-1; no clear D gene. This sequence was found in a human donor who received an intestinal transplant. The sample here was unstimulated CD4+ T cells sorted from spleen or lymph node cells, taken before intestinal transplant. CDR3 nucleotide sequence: TGCAGCGTTGAGGGTATCTACCTCCCTGAAGCTTTCTTT. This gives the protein CSVEGIYLPEAFF.